This is a list of T cell receptor beta chains from one sample in a study of T cells after yellow fever vaccination. TCRdb re-called the 5' RACE reads through MiXCR, storing one row per CDR3 protein. The table lists 120,000 or so distinct CDR3 sequences, 8.9% of them singletons. This specimen consisted of CD8+ T cells sorted from PBMCs, obtained on the day of the yellow fever booster vaccination. The receptors here all came from a man in his late teens or twenties who received the YFV17D yellow fever vaccine. Both conserved end residues are part of each CDR3. A D gene is named only where the DNA matches it firmly. Clone sizes are given selectively: once, few, many, or a class where the clone is expanded.

abundance: few
d_gene: -
v_gene: TRBV10-3
j_gene: TRBJ2-7
CDR3nt: TGTGCCATCACGCCGGGGAGCTCCTACGAGCAGTACTTC
CDR3aa: CAITPGSSYEQYF

abundance: few
d_gene: -
v_gene: TRBV27
j_gene: TRBJ1-1
CDR3nt: TGTGCCAGCAGTATGGGGCTACGGGCTTTCTTT
CDR3aa: CASSMGLRAFF

abundance: few
d_gene: TRBD1
v_gene: TRBV29-1
j_gene: TRBJ1-2
CDR3nt: TGCAGCGTTGGCGGGACAGGGGGCCCCGATAACTATGGCTACACCTTC
CDR3aa: CSVGGTGGPDNYGYTF

abundance: many
d_gene: -
v_gene: TRBV5-1
j_gene: TRBJ2-1
CDR3nt: TGCGCCAGCAGCATCCCAGACAATGAGCAGTTCTTC
CDR3aa: CASSIPDNEQFF

abundance: many
d_gene: TRBD2
v_gene: TRBV4-3
j_gene: TRBJ2-3
CDR3nt: TGCGCCAGCAGCCCACGACTAGCCTTAACCCCAGATACGCAGTATTTT
CDR3aa: CASSPRLALTPDTQYF

abundance: -
d_gene: -
v_gene: TRBV19
j_gene: TRBJ2-5
CDR3nt: TGTGCCAGTAGTCCCTTTGGAGGAGAGACCCAGTACTTC
CDR3aa: CASSPFGGETQYF

abundance: few
d_gene: -
v_gene: TRBV19
j_gene: TRBJ1-1
CDR3nt: TGTGCCAGTAGTATCAGGGGAGGTGGCACTGAAGCTTTCTTT
CDR3aa: CASSIRGGGTEAFF

abundance: few
d_gene: -
v_gene: TRBV2
j_gene: TRBJ2-7
CDR3nt: TGTGCCAGCAGTGAAATCAGTACCGACTGGACAGAATACGAGCAGTACTTC
CDR3aa: CASSEISTDWTEYEQYF

abundance: few
d_gene: -
v_gene: TRBV7-2
j_gene: TRBJ2-3
CDR3nt: TGTGCCAGCAGCTGGACCGGAGATACGCAGTATTTT
CDR3aa: CASSWTGDTQYF

abundance: -
d_gene: -
v_gene: TRBV6-1
j_gene: TRBJ1-3
CDR3nt: TGTGCCAGCAGTGAATTCCGGGTCGGTGGAAACACCATATATTTT
CDR3aa: CASSEFRVGGNTIYF

abundance: -
d_gene: TRBD1
v_gene: TRBV11-2
j_gene: TRBJ1-6
CDR3nt: TGTGCCAGCAGCTCGACAGGGGTTCCTTCACCCCTCCACTTT
CDR3aa: CASSSTGVPSPLHF

abundance: few
d_gene: -
v_gene: TRBV6-2/TRBV6-3
j_gene: TRBJ1-2
CDR3nt: TGTGCCAGCAGTTATGGGGGTGGCTACACCTTC
CDR3aa: CASSYGGGYTF

abundance: -
d_gene: TRBD1
v_gene: TRBV5-1
j_gene: TRBJ2-5
CDR3nt: TGCGCCAGCGGGGACAGGGAGGGGGGCCAAGAGACCCAGTACTTC
CDR3aa: CASGDREGGQETQYF

abundance: few
d_gene: -
v_gene: TRBV12-5
j_gene: TRBJ2-5
CDR3nt: TGTGCTAGTGGTTTGCCCCCGGTCACTGCGGACACCCAGTACTTC
CDR3aa: CASGLPPVTADTQYF

abundance: few
d_gene: -
v_gene: TRBV4-1
j_gene: TRBJ2-1
CDR3nt: TGCGCCAGCAGCCAAGTTGGGGACAATGAGCAGTTCTTC
CDR3aa: CASSQVGDNEQFF

abundance: few
d_gene: -
v_gene: TRBV7-2
j_gene: TRBJ2-5
CDR3nt: TGTGCCAGCAGCTTAGGGGCCCGGGGAGCAGGAGAGACCCAGTACTTC
CDR3aa: CASSLGARGAGETQYF

abundance: once
d_gene: TRBD1
v_gene: TRBV7-9
j_gene: TRBJ1-1
CDR3nt: TGTGACAGCAGCCCACCGGACAGGGAGAGCCCTGAAGCTTTCTTT
CDR3aa: CDSSPPDRESPEAFF

abundance: few
d_gene: -
v_gene: TRBV4-2
j_gene: TRBJ2-6
CDR3nt: TGTGCCAGCACCCTTTTCTCTGGGGCCAACGTCCTGACTTTC
CDR3aa: CASTLFSGANVLTF

abundance: many
d_gene: TRBD2
v_gene: TRBV6-6
j_gene: TRBJ2-1
CDR3nt: TGTGCCAGCAGTGGTGGCGGGGGGGGGAATGAGCAGTTCTTC
CDR3aa: CASSGGGGGNEQFF

abundance: -
d_gene: -
v_gene: TRBV27
j_gene: TRBJ2-1
CDR3nt: TGTGCCAGCAGTTTATCTCTCAGATACAATGAGCAGTTCTTC
CDR3aa: CASSLSLRYNEQFF

abundance: -
d_gene: -
v_gene: TRBV6-2/TRBV6-3
j_gene: TRBJ2-5
CDR3nt: TGTGCCAGCAGTTACTCGGGGGCCACCCAGTACTTC
CDR3aa: CASSYSGATQYF

abundance: -
d_gene: TRBD1
v_gene: TRBV15
j_gene: TRBJ1-1
CDR3nt: TGTGCCACCAGCAGAGAACGTTGGACAGGGGTCGCTTCGGCTTTCTTT
CDR3aa: CATSRERWTGVASAFF

abundance: few
d_gene: -
v_gene: TRBV15
j_gene: TRBJ2-3
CDR3nt: TGTGCCACCAGCAGGGCCCTCGGAGGCACAGATACGCAGTATTTT
CDR3aa: CATSRALGGTDTQYF

abundance: few
d_gene: -
v_gene: TRBV7-9
j_gene: TRBJ1-2
CDR3nt: TGTGCCAGCAGCTTAGTCCGGCCTACTGCCCACTATGGCTACACCTTC
CDR3aa: CASSLVRPTAHYGYTF

abundance: -
d_gene: TRBD2
v_gene: TRBV4-3
j_gene: TRBJ2-1
CDR3nt: TGCGCCAGCAGCCCTTATAGCGGGAGCTACAATGAGCAGTTCTTC
CDR3aa: CASSPYSGSYNEQFF

abundance: -
d_gene: -
v_gene: TRBV12-3/TRBV12-4
j_gene: TRBJ2-2
CDR3nt: TGTGCCAGCAACGGGCCGTTGGACACCGGGGAGCTGTTTTTT
CDR3aa: CASNGPLDTGELFF

abundance: -
d_gene: TRBD2
v_gene: TRBV6-5
j_gene: TRBJ2-1
CDR3nt: TGTGCCAGCAGCCTAGCGGGGGACAATGAGCAGTTCTTC
CDR3aa: CASSLAGDNEQFF

abundance: few
d_gene: -
v_gene: TRBV12-3/TRBV12-4
j_gene: TRBJ2-3
CDR3nt: TGTGCCAGCAGTCAACAGGGGAAACGGGGGGTATTTACCACAGATACGCAGTATTTT
CDR3aa: CASSQQGKRGVFTTDTQYF

abundance: -
d_gene: -
v_gene: TRBV11-2
j_gene: TRBJ2-5
CDR3nt: TGTGCCAGCACATATAGGGGGGGTCTTGGCGAGACCCAGTACTTC
CDR3aa: CASTYRGGLGETQYF

abundance: -
d_gene: -
v_gene: TRBV7-9
j_gene: TRBJ2-7
CDR3nt: TGTGCCAGCAGCCGCGGACAGAGCTCCTACGAGCAGTACTTC
CDR3aa: CASSRGQSSYEQYF

abundance: few
d_gene: -
v_gene: TRBV10-3
j_gene: TRBJ2-1
CDR3nt: TGTGCCATCAGTGAGTCGGCCGGGCACAATGAGCAGTTCTTC
CDR3aa: CAISESAGHNEQFF

abundance: few
d_gene: -
v_gene: TRBV4-3
j_gene: TRBJ1-1
CDR3nt: TGCGCCAGCAGCCAAGTCCTAAGGGCATATGAAGCTTTCTTT
CDR3aa: CASSQVLRAYEAFF

abundance: few
d_gene: -
v_gene: TRBV6-2/TRBV6-3
j_gene: TRBJ2-3
CDR3nt: TGTGCCAGCAGTTACACGGGGGCGCTCACAGATACGCAGTATTTT
CDR3aa: CASSYTGALTDTQYF

abundance: -
d_gene: -
v_gene: TRBV6-6
j_gene: TRBJ1-6
CDR3nt: TGTGCCAGCAGTTATGGTTATAATTCACCCCTCCACTTT
CDR3aa: CASSYGYNSPLHF

abundance: few
d_gene: -
v_gene: TRBV29-1
j_gene: TRBJ1-1
CDR3nt: TGCAGCGTTGGGTATGGGGGGAACACTGAAGCTTTCTTT
CDR3aa: CSVGYGGNTEAFF

abundance: many
d_gene: TRBD1
v_gene: TRBV11-2
j_gene: TRBJ1-5
CDR3nt: TGTGCCAGCAGCTTAGGAGGGGGCCCGAATCAGCCCCAGCATTTT
CDR3aa: CASSLGGGPNQPQHF

abundance: few
d_gene: -
v_gene: TRBV11-2
j_gene: TRBJ2-7
CDR3nt: TGTGCCAGCAGCTTAGGACAGGATTCGACCTACGAGCAGTACTTC
CDR3aa: CASSLGQDSTYEQYF

abundance: few
d_gene: -
v_gene: TRBV6-5
j_gene: TRBJ1-1
CDR3nt: TGTGCCAGCAGTTACCGATGGGGGGAGGATGAAGCTTTCTTT
CDR3aa: CASSYRWGEDEAFF

abundance: many
d_gene: -
v_gene: TRBV29-1
j_gene: TRBJ1-2
CDR3nt: TGCAGCGTCCCGGTGGAGTTTGCGGATGGCTACACCTTC
CDR3aa: CSVPVEFADGYTF